Shown below are 13 T cell receptor beta chains from a single sample sequenced in a study of T cell responses to AZD1222 COVID-19 vaccine. TCRdb's table, derived via immunoSEQ multiplex PCR, lists solely in-frame clones and lacks some. The table lists approximately 150,000 clones, about 93% of them singletons. Sequencing used peripheral blood, obtained on day 0 of AZD1222 vaccination. These receptors were taken from an adult in good health.

The chain joins TRBV4-1 to TRBJ1-1; weak D call: TRBD1 (6 bases). Germline V gives CDR1 MGHRA, CDR2 YSYEKL. The CDR3 loop spans 15 amino acids. Trimming removed 8 bases at V and 12 bases at J, with 28 bases between. The CDR3 coding sequence is TGCGCCAGCCACCCCGTGAGAGGGGGGGTCACAGGTCCTTTCTTT. This sequence encodes CASHPVRGGVTGPFF.

The chain has TRBV5-6 and TRBJ1-6; unclear D gene. Germline lookup yields CDR1 SGHDT and CDR2 YYEEEE. The CDR3 contains 16 residues. The germline V and J ends were trimmed by 0 bases and 5 bases, with 12 bases remaining between them. CDR3 DNA sequence: TGTGCCAGCAGCTTGGCCCCCAGAGACGATAATTCACCCCTCCACTTT. It yields the protein CASSLAPRDDNSPLHF.

The genes are TRBV30 and TRBJ2-1, with 8 bases aligning to TRBD2. J was trimmed by 8 bases and V by 4 bases; bases with no gene match: 7. CDR1 and CDR2 (germline): GTSNPN, SVGIG (reference sequence). There are 13 residues in the CDR3. The CDR3 sequence: CAWIGTSGDEQFF. In nucleotides, the CDR3 is TGTGCCTGGATAGGGACTAGTGGCGATGAGCAGTTCTTC. The complete variable domain, with remaining parts taken from reference TRBV30 and TRBJ2-1, reads SQTIHQWPATLVQPVGSPLSLECTVEGTSNPNLYWYRQAAGRGLQLLFYSVGIGQISSEVPQNLSASRPQDRQFILSSKKLLLSDSGFYLCAWIGTSGDEQFFGPGTRLTVL.

For the CDR3, the DNA is TGTGCCAGCAGCTTAGTCCGTGGCGGCGGAAACACCATATATTTT. This translates into CASSLVRGGGNTIYF. The chain employs TRBV7-8 and TRBJ1-3; D ambiguous. V was shortened by 1 base and J by 4 bases, with 11 bases between the two germline ends. This CDR3 comprises 15 residues. Germline CDR1 SGHVS, CDR2 FQNEAQ.

The chain uses TRBV7-2 and TRBJ2-6, with TRBD1 as a possible D gene (5 bases). The CDR3 is made up of 15 amino acids. Trimming took 5 bases from V and 1 from J, leaving 9 bases between them. Germline values: CDR1 SGHTA, CDR2 FQGNSA. For the CDR3, the DNA is TGTGCCAGCAGCCCGCAGGGATCTGGGGCCAACGTCCTGACTTTC. It encodes CASSPQGSGANVLTF.

The chain links TRBV5-4 to TRBJ1-1; no definite D call. Trimming took 1 base from V and 5 from J, leaving 12 bases between them. The germline V gene has CDR1 SGHNT and CDR2 YYREEE (reference sequence). This CDR3 has 14 residues. Written as DNA, the CDR3 is TGTGCCAGCAGCTTGTCGGTTATCGGGACTGAAGCTTTCTTT. The encoded protein is CASSLSVIGTEAFF.

This clone has a single count. The V call is TRBV6-2 or TRBV6-3, the J call TRBJ2-3; D possibly matches TRBD1 or TRBD2 (5 bases each). The germline V gene has CDR1 MNHEY and CDR2 SVGEGT. CDR3 length: 16 amino acids. Trimming left V 2 bases short and J 1 base short, with 13 bases between. This CDR3 is CASSYVLGDRTDTQYF. The DNA for the CDR3 is TGTGCCAGCAGTTACGTCCTGGGGGACCGCACAGATACGCAGTATTTT.

The chain combines TRBV27 with TRBJ2-5; tentatively, D is TRBD2 (7 bases). Germline CDR1 is MNHEY and CDR2 is SMNVEV (reference sequence). The CDR3 loop spans 15 amino acids. V lost 6 bases and J 3 bases, leaving 17 bases between the germline ends. The CDR3 is CASSRLGGAEETQYF. CDR3 DNA sequence: TGTGCCAGCAGCCGCCTGGGGGGGGCGGAAGAGACCCAGTACTTC.

The chain recombines TRBV5-1 with TRBJ1-5; TRBD1 might be the D (5 bases). Germline-derived CDR1 and CDR2 are SGHRS and YFSETQ. The V and J ends lost 4 bases and 8 bases respectively, with 16 bases between them. The CDR3 covers 14 residues. The chain's CDR3 is CASSIGAGSEPQHF. The CDR3 bases are TGCGCCAGCAGCATCGGGGCTGGGAGTGAGCCCCAGCATTTT.

This clone showed up just once. V gene TRBV3-1 (or the pseudogene TRBV3-2) combines with J gene TRBJ1-6; D unclear. This CDR3 spans 15 amino acids. CDR1 and CDR2 from the germline V gene are LGHDT and YNNKEL (reference sequence). The ends were cut back, 2 bases at V and 5 bases at J, with 10 bases in the middle. The CDR3 DNA reads as TGTGCCAGCAGCCAAAGCGCAAATAATAATTCACCCCTCCACTTT. Translating it yields CASSQSANNNSPLHF.

With regard to this clone: Within the sample, other DNA sequences also encode this same CDR3. This chain links TRBV29-1 with TRBJ2-6; D remains unclear. Per germline, CDR1 SQVTM and CDR2 ANQGSEA. The V end was cut by 5 bases, the J end by 0 bases, with 5 bases between. This CDR3 has 13 residues. The CDR3 here is CSVRVSGANVLTF. CDR3 coding DNA: TGCAGCGTTAGAGTCTCTGGGGCCAACGTCCTGACTTTC.

As for this clone: The sample contains more than one DNA sequence encoding this CDR3. The rearrangement links TRBV27 to TRBJ2-7, with 9 nucleotides matching TRBD1. Trimming removed 2 bases from V and 3 bases from J; junction bases left unmatched: 2. This CDR3 is built from 14 residues. Germline CDR1 reads MNHEY; CDR2 reads SMNVEV (reference sequence). The CDR3 is CASSLTGQGYEQYF. The CDR3 coding sequence is TGTGCCAGCAGTTTAACGGGACAGGGCTACGAGCAGTACTTC.

The chain carries TRBV6-5 and TRBJ2-7; tentatively, D is TRBD2 (6 bases). The CDR3 has 15 amino acids. Germline lookup yields CDR1 MNHEY and CDR2 SVGAGI. V was cut by 6 bases and J by 0 bases, with 15 bases left in between. The DNA for the CDR3 is TGTGCCAGCAGGGGGGGAGGCGTGGGCTCCTACGAGCAGTACTTC. Residues: CASRGGGVGSYEQYF.